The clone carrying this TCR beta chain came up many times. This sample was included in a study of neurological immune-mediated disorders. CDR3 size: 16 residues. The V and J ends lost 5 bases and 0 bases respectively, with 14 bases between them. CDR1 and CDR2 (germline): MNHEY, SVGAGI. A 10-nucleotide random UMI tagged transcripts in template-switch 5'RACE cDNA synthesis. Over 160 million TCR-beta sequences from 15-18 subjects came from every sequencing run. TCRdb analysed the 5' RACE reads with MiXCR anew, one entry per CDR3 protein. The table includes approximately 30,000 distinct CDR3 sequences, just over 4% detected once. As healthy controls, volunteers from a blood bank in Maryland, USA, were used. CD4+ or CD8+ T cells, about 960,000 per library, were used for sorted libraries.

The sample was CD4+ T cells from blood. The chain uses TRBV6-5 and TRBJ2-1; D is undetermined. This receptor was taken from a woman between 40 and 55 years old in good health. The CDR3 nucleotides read TGTGCCAGCAGTAGACCCCCTAGGAGCTCCTACAATGAGCAGTTCTTC. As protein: CASSRPPRSSYNEQFF.